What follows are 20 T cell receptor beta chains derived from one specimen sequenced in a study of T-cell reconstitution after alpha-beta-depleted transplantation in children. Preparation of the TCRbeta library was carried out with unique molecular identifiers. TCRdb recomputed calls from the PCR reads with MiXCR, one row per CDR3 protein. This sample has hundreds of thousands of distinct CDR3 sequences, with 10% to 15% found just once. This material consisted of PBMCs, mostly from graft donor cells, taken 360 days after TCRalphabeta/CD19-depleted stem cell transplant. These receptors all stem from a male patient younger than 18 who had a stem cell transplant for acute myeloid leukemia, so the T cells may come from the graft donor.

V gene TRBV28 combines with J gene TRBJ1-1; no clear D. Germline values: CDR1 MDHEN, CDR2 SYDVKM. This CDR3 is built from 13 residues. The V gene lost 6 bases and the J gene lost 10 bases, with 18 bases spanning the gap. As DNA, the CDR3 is TGTGCCAGCAGACAGAAAAGGGTTTCGGGAGCTTTCTTT. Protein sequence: CASRQKRVSGAFF.

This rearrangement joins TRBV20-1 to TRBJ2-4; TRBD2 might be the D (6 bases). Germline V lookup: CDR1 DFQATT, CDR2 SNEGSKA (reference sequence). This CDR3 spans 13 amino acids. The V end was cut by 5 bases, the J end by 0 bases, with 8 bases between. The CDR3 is CSAEGLAKNIQYF. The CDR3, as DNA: TGCAGTGCTGAGGGACTAGCCAAAAACATTCAGTACTTC.

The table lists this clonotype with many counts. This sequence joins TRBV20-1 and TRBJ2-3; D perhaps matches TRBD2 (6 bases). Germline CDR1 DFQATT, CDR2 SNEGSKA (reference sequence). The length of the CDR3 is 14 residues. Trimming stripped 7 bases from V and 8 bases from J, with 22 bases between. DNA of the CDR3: TGCAGTGTAGGCGGGACGAGGATAGGTGGTACGCAGTATTTT. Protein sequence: CSVGGTRIGGTQYF.

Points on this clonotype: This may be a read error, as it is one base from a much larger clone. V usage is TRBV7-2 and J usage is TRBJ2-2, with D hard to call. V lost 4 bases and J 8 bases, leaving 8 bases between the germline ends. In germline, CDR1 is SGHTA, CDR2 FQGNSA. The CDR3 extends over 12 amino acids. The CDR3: CASSSGIGELFF. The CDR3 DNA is TGTGCCAGCAGCTCAGGAATTGGGGAGCTGTTTTTT.

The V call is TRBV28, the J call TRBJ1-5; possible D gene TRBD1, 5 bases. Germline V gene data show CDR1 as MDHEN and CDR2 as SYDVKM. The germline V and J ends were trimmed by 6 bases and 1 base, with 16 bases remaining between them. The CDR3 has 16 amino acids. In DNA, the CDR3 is TGTGCCAGCAGCCCAATTCGACAGAGGAGCAATCAGCCCCAGCATTTT. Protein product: CASSPIRQRSNQPQHF.

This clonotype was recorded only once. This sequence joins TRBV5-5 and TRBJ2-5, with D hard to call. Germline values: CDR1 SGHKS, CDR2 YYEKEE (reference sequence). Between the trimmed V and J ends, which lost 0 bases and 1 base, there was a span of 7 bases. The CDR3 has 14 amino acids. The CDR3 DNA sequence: TGTGCCAGCAGCTTGGCCACCTTCCAAGAGACCCAGTACTTC. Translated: CASSLATFQETQYF.

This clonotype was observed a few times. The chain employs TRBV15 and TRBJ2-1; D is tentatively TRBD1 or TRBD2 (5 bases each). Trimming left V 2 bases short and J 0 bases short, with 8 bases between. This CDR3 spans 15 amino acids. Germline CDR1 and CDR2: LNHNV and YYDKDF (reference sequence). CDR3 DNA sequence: TGTGCCACCAGCAGATCAGGGAGCTCCTACAATGAGCAGTTCTTC. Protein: CATSRSGSSYNEQFF.

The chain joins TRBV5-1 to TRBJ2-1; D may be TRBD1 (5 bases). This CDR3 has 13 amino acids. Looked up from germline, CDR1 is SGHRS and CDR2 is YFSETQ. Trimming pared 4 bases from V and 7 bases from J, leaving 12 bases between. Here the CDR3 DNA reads TGCGCCAGCAGCGGGGTCAGGGCGAATGAGCAGTTCTTC. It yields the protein CASSGVRANEQFF.

DNA of the CDR3: TGTGCCAGCAGTCCCTCCGGGACAGGGGAGCAGTACTTC. This translates into CASSPSGTGEQYF. The chain couples TRBV6-2 or TRBV6-3 to TRBJ2-7; 9 nucleotides agree with TRBD1. Germline CDR1 and CDR2: MNHEY and SVGEGT. V gave up 5 bases and J gave up 7 bases; unmatched junction bases: 6. This CDR3 has 13 residues.

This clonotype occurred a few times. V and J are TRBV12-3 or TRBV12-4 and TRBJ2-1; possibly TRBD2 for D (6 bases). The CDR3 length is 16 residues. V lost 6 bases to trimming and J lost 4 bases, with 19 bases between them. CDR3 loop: CASSPRTGAFYNEQFF. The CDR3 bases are TGTGCCAGCAGCCCCAGAACGGGAGCCTTTTACAATGAGCAGTTCTTC.

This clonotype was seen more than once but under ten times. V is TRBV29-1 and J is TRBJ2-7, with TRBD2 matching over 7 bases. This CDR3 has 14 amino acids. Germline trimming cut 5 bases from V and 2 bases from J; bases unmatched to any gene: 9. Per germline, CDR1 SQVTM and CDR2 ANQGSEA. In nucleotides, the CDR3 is TGCAGCGTTTTGGTGGGAGGGCCGCCCTACGAGCAGTACTTC. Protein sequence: CSVLVGGPPYEQYF.

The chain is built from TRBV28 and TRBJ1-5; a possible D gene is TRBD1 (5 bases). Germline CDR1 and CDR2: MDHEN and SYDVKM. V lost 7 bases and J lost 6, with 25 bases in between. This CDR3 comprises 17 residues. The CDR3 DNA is TGTGCCAGCACCCTAAGGTTGGGACGATTGACTGGTCAGCCCCAGCATTTT. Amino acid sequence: CASTLRLGRLTGQPQHF.

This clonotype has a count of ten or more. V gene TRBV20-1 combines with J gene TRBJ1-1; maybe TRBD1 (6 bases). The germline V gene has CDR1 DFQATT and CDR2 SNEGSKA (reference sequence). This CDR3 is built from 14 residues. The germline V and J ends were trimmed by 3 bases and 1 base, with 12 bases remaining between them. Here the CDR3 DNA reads TGCAGTGCTAGGGGATACAGGGCGAACACTGAAGCTTTCTTT. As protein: CSARGYRANTEAFF.

Here the CDR3 DNA reads TGTGCCAGCAGCCCAAGTGGACAGGGGGCCTCCTACGAGCAGTACTTC. The encoded protein is CASSPSGQGASYEQYF. The gene calls are TRBV28 and TRBJ2-7, with 11 bases identical to TRBD1. Germline CDR1 and CDR2: MDHEN and SYDVKM. The junction had 7 bases not matched to a gene; V was cut back by 6 bases and J by 0 bases. CDR3 length: 16 amino acids.

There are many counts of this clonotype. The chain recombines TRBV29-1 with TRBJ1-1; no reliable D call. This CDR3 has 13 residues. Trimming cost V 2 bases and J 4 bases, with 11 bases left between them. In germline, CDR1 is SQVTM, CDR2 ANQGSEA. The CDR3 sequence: CSVERGRSTEAFF. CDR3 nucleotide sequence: TGCAGCGTTGAACGGGGTAGGAGCACTGAAGCTTTCTTT.

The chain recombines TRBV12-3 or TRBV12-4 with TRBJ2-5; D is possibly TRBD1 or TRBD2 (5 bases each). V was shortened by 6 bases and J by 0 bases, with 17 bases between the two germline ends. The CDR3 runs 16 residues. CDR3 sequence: CASSIRDPPYQETQYF. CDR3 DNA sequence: TGTGCCAGCAGCATCCGGGACCCCCCCTACCAAGAGACCCAGTACTTC.

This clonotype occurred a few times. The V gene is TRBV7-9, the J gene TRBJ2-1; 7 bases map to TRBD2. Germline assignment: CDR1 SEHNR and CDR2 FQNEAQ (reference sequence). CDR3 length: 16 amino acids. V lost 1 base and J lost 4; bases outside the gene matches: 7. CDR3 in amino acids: CASSLDASGDYNEQFF. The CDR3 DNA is TGTGCCAGCAGCTTAGATGCTAGCGGAGATTACAATGAGCAGTTCTTC.

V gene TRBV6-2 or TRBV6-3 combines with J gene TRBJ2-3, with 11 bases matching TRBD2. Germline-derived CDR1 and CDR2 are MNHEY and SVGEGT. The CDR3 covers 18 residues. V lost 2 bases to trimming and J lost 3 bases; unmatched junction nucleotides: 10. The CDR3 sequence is CASSYRSSGRRSTDTQYF. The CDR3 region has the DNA TGTGCCAGCAGTTACAGGTCTAGCGGGAGGCGAAGTACAGATACGCAGTATTTT.

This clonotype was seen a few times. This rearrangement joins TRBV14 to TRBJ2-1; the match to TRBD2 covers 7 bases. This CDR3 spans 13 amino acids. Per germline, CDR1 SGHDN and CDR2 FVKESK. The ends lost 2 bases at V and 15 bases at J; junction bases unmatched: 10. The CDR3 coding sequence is TGTGCCAGCAGCCAATTGGGGAGGGACTCGGCGTTCTTC. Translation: CASSQLGRDSAFF.

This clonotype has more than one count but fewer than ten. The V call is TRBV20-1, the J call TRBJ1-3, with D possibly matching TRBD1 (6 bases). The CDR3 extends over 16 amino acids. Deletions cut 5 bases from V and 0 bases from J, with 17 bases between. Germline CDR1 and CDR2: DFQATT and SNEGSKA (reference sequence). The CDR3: CSASRQVLFSGNTIYF. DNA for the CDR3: TGCAGTGCTTCTCGACAGGTCCTCTTCTCTGGAAACACCATATATTTT.